Each of the 29 T cell receptor beta chains below was sequenced from the same sample in a study of cytomegalovirus exposure and HLA in healthy donors. PCR amplification relied on 60 Vbeta primers (plus 13 Jbeta primers). The protocol was immunoSEQ multiplex PCR, while the TCRdb copy is restricted to in-frame clones and leaves out a portion. The sample's table shows 130,000 or so clones. The specimen was PBMCs. Receptor source: a woman aged 18-30 years in good health and CMV-seronegative.

The rearrangement uses TRBV21-1 and TRBJ2-7; no check of the table's D call, TRBD2, against the DNA was made. TRBV21-1 is reported as a pseudogene. This CDR3 has 15 amino acids. CDR3 residues: CASSKNPSGAYEQYV. CDR3 nucleotides: TGTGCCAGCAGCAAAAACCCTAGCGGAGCCTACGAGCAGTACGTC.

This chain connects TRBV29-1 to TRBJ2-3, with TRBD2 matching over 11 bases. There are 14 residues in the CDR3. Germline trimming cut 8 bases from V and 4 bases from J; bases unmatched to any gene: 8. Germline CDR1 is SQVTM and CDR2 is ANQGSEA. CDR3 nucleotides: TGCAGCTCCCGAATAGCGGGAGGGGCAGATACGCAGTATTTT. Translated, it gives CSSRIAGGADTQYF.

Written as DNA, the CDR3 is TGTGCCAGCAATAAAAGGACAGGGTTGAACACTGAAGCTTTCTTT. Protein: CASNKRTGLNTEAFF. V is TRBV27 and J is TRBJ1-1; the match to TRBD1 covers 8 bases. Germline V CDR1 and CDR2: MNHEY, SMNVEV (reference sequence). V lost 7 bases, J lost 0 bases, and 7 bases stayed unmatched. The CDR3 spans 15 residues.

This rearrangement joins TRBV27 to TRBJ1-4; TRBD1 might be the D (6 bases). The germline CDR1 and CDR2 sequences are MNHEY and SMNVEV (reference sequence). Trimming took 5 bases from V and 2 from J, leaving 24 bases between them. This CDR3 is built from 19 residues. The CDR3: CASSPKRDIQTGTNEKLFF. The CDR3 nucleotides read TGTGCCAGCAGTCCGAAGAGGGACATTCAAACGGGGACTAATGAAAAACTGTTTTTT.

The gene calls are TRBV5-1 and TRBJ2-3; 9 nucleotides agree with TRBD2. J was trimmed by 1 base and V by 3 bases; bases with no gene match: 3. This CDR3 is built from 15 residues. Germline-derived CDR1 and CDR2 are SGHRS and YFSETQ. The CDR3 here is CASSSSGTGTDTQYF. CDR3 sequence (DNA): TGCGCCAGCAGCTCTAGCGGGACGGGCACAGATACGCAGTATTTT.

The V gene is TRBV18, the J gene TRBJ2-7; 11 nucleotides match TRBD1. Germline CDR1 KGHSH, CDR2 LQKENI. The CDR3 runs 14 residues. After removal of 3 bases from V and 5 bases from J, the junction contained 3 bases not matched to a gene. The CDR3 region is CASSPGQGVHEQYF. For the CDR3, the DNA is TGTGCCAGCTCACCGGGACAGGGGGTCCACGAGCAGTACTTC.

V and J are TRBV11-2 and TRBJ2-1, with TRBD2 identical over 10 bases. The germline gives CDR1 SGHAT, CDR2 FQNNGV. The CDR3 sequence is 16 residues long. The V segment lost 7 bases and the J segment 6 bases; nucleotides outside the gene matches: 12. The CDR3 loop reads CASIPVSLAGVNEQFF. The CDR3 nucleotides read TGTGCCAGCATCCCGGTGAGTCTAGCGGGAGTCAATGAGCAGTTCTTC.

The chain joins TRBV27 to TRBJ2-1; 16 bases are shared with TRBD2. The CDR3 extends over 20 amino acids. With V trimmed by 1 base and J by 1 base, 7 bases remained unmatched. The germline CDR1 and CDR2 sequences are MNHEY and SMNVEV (reference sequence). The CDR3 loop is CASSLLGGLAGGQSYNEQFF. The CDR3 region has the DNA TGTGCCAGCAGTTTATTAGGGGGACTAGCGGGAGGGCAGTCCTACAATGAGCAGTTCTTC.

The rearrangement links TRBV2 to TRBJ2-6; weak D call: TRBD1 (6 bases). CDR3 length: 14 residues. CDR1 and CDR2 from the germline V gene are SNHLY and FYNNEI. Trimming cost V 11 bases and J 3 bases, with 14 bases left between them. CDR3 amino acids: CAGSQGFGANVLTF. CDR3 DNA sequence: TGTGCCGGGAGTCAGGGGTTTGGGGCCAACGTCCTGACTTTC.

The chain joins TRBV7-9 to TRBJ2-7; a possible D gene is TRBD2 (6 bases). The ends were cut back, 5 bases at V and 3 bases at J, with 14 bases in the middle. This CDR3 spans 14 amino acids. Germline-derived CDR1 and CDR2 are SEHNR and FQNEAQ (reference sequence). The CDR3 DNA is TGTGCCAGCAGCCTCACTGGGGGGTACTACGAGCAGTACTTC. It yields the protein CASSLTGGYYEQYF.

The chain links TRBV30 to TRBJ1-2; TRBD1 is a possible D gene (5 bases). Germline assignment: CDR1 GTSNPN and CDR2 SVGIG (reference sequence). The CDR3 consists of 11 residues. V lost 8 bases to trimming and J lost 4 bases, with 11 bases between them. CDR3 coding DNA: TGTGCCGGAAGGGGCCCCTATGGCTACACCTTC. It is translated as CAGRGPYGYTF.

This chain uses TRBV19 with TRBJ2-4, with D uncertain. V was pared by 1 base and J by 8 bases, with 12 bases between. CDR1 is LNHDA, CDR2 SQIVND, per germline (reference sequence). This CDR3 contains 14 residues. The CDR3 region is CASSIGLLGDIQYF. The DNA for the CDR3 is TGTGCCAGTAGTATAGGATTGCTAGGTGACATTCAGTACTTC. The full variable domain, its missing parts supplied by reference TRBV19 and TRBJ2-4, is DGGITQSPKYLFRKEGQNVTLSCEQNLNHDAMYWYRQDPGQGLRLIYYSQIVNDFQKGDIAEGYSVSREKKESFPLTVTSAQKNPTAFYLCASSIGLLGDIQYFGAGTRLSVL.

This chain links TRBV4-2 with TRBJ2-3; 7 bases are shared with TRBD2. Germline lookup yields CDR1 LGHNA and CDR2 YNFKEQ. V was clipped by 3 bases and J by 6 bases; unmatched bases: 9. The length of the CDR3 is 15 residues. Written as DNA, the CDR3 is TGTGCCAGCAGCCACCGCGGGAGTCTTGAGGATACGCAGTATTTT. Residues: CASSHRGSLEDTQYF.

The CDR3 protein is CTSSPDGLAGGRGESGEQYV. In DNA, the CDR3 is TGCACCAGCAGCCCCGACGGGCTAGCGGGAGGCCGGGGGGAATCAGGCGAGCAGTACGTC. The chain combines TRBV1 with TRBJ2-7; the table gives TRBD2 as D, unverified against the DNA. TRBV1 is designated a pseudogene. CDR3 size: 20 residues.

Turning to this clone: The sample has other DNA sequences that encode this CDR3 too. This rearrangement joins TRBV27 to TRBJ2-7, with a possible D match to TRBD1 (5 bases). The germline CDR1 and CDR2 sequences are MNHEY and SMNVEV (reference sequence). The CDR3 runs 12 residues. Written as DNA, the CDR3 is TGCGCCAGCAGTTTGGGGCCCGGCGAGCAGTACGTC. Its protein product is CASSLGPGEQYV.

V and J are TRBV9 and TRBJ2-3; tentatively, D is TRBD2 (5 bases). Trimming shortened V by 4 bases and J by 2 bases, and 14 bases separated the two germline ends. This CDR3 is 15 amino acids long. Germline V CDR1 and CDR2: SGDLS, YYNGEE. The CDR3 loop reads CASSSTERPTDTQYF. DNA for the CDR3: TGTGCCAGCAGCTCAACCGAGCGGCCCACAGATACGCAGTATTTT.

This chain joins TRBV10-1 and TRBJ1-1; no clear D gene. V dropped 4 bases and J dropped 1 base, with 7 bases sitting between them. Germline V gives CDR1 WNHNN, CDR2 SYGVQD (reference sequence). The CDR3 is 13 residues long. CDR3 residues: CASSGNRNTEAFF. CDR3 in DNA: TGCGCCAGCAGTGGTAACAGGAACACTGAAGCTTTCTTT.

This chain joins TRBV5-6 and TRBJ2-7; possible D gene TRBD1, 6 bases. The V gene's germline CDR1 is SGHDT and CDR2 YYEEEE. Between the trimmed V and J ends, which lost 2 bases and 1 base, there was a span of 7 bases. The CDR3 totals 13 residues. The CDR3 sequence: CASSLQGSYEQYF. DNA for the CDR3: TGTGCCAGCAGCTTACAGGGTTCCTACGAGCAGTACTTC.

This chain joins TRBV27 and TRBJ1-2; 8 bases fit TRBD1. Trimming took 6 bases from V and 12 from J; bases not matched to a gene: 12. Germline assignment: CDR1 MNHEY and CDR2 SMNVEV (reference sequence). The CDR3 is 13 amino acids. The CDR3 is CASSPGQGEGHTF. In DNA, the CDR3 is TGTGCCAGCAGCCCAGGACAGGGAGAAGGCCACACCTTC.

This sequence joins TRBV2 and TRBJ2-1; tentative D call: TRBD1 (5 bases). Germline CDR1 and CDR2: SNHLY and FYNNEI. V was cut by 6 bases and J by 3 bases, with 18 bases left in between. The CDR3 is made up of 16 amino acids. The CDR3 region has the DNA TGTGCCAGCAGGGATCCGTTAGGGGCTGTCTACAATGAGCAGTTCTTC. Protein: CASRDPLGAVYNEQFF.

The chain joins TRBV5-1 to TRBJ1-1, with D possibly TRBD1 on 6 matching bases. This CDR3 has 15 amino acids. The V end lost 4 bases, the J end lost 5 bases, and 18 bases lay between the germline ends. CDR1 is SGHRS and CDR2 is YFSETQ in the germline V gene. CDR3 in amino acids: CASSPEGQGRTEAFF. CDR3 coding DNA: TGCGCCAGCAGCCCCGAGGGTCAGGGGCGGACTGAAGCTTTCTTT.

This rearrangement joins TRBV6-1 to TRBJ1-4; TRBD1 matches 7 bases. Per the germline V gene, CDR1 is MNHNS and CDR2 is SASEGT. This CDR3 comprises 13 residues. V shed 5 bases, J shed 11 bases, and the junction held 8 bases outside the gene matches. CDR3 amino acids: CASSYTSGGKLFF. The CDR3 DNA reads TGTGCCAGCAGTTATACCTCAGGGGGGAAACTGTTTTTT.

The rearrangement joins TRBV7-9 to TRBJ1-5; perhaps TRBD1 as D (5 bases). This CDR3 is 14 amino acids long. Looked up from germline, CDR1 is SEHNR and CDR2 is FQNEAQ (reference sequence). Trimming cost V 1 base and J 5 bases, with 9 bases left between them. The CDR3 DNA is TGTGCCAGCAGCTTAGAAGGGGTCGATCAGCCCCAGCATTTT. Translation gives CASSLEGVDQPQHF.

J is TRBJ2-1 and V is TRBV4-1; 7 nucleotides line up with TRBD2. V was pared by 4 bases and J by 8 bases, with 11 bases of the junction left unmatched. The CDR3 loop spans 15 amino acids. Germline V CDR1 and CDR2: MGHRA, YSYEKL. The CDR3 DNA reads as TGCGCCAGCAGCCCCGGGACTACCAATAGGGATGAGCAGTTCTTC. Its translation is CASSPGTTNRDEQFF.

This chain connects TRBV2 to TRBJ2-3; D gene uncertain. CDR1 is SNHLY, CDR2 FYNNEI, per germline. V lost 8 bases and J lost 3, with 15 bases in between. CDR3 size: 14 residues. The CDR3 nucleotides read TGTGCCAGCGACGAGGAGTCCTGGACAGATACGCAGTATTTT. The encoded protein is CASDEESWTDTQYF. Full variable domain (rest looked up from reference TRBV2 and TRBJ2-3): EPEVTQTPSHQVTQMGQEVILRCVPISNHLYFYWYRQILGQKVEFLVSFYNNEISEKSEIFDDQFSVERPDGSNFTLKIRSTKLEDSAMYFCASDEESWTDTQYFGPGTRLTVL.

This sequence joins TRBV19 and TRBJ2-1, with 9 bases that match TRBD1. V shed 5 bases, J shed 4 bases, and the junction held 12 bases outside the gene matches. The CDR3 covers 17 residues. CDR1 is LNHDA and CDR2 is SQIVND in the germline V gene (reference sequence). Here the CDR3 reads CASSPPTGGAEYNEQFF. CDR3 bases: TGTGCCAGTAGTCCCCCAACAGGGGGCGCGGAGTACAATGAGCAGTTCTTC.

The rearrangement links TRBV7-3 to TRBJ2-2; 7 nucleotides match TRBD2. Trimming cost V 1 base and J 3 bases; bases outside gene matches: 2. Germline V gene lookup returns CDR1 SGHTA and CDR2 FQGTGA. The CDR3 loop spans 15 amino acids. DNA of the CDR3: TGTGCCAGCAGCTTAATTGGGGGGGACACCGGGGAGCTGTTTTTT. Translated: CASSLIGGDTGELFF.

The rearrangement links TRBV7-3 to TRBJ2-2; 7 bases fit TRBD2. This CDR3 contains 16 residues. V lost 5 bases, J lost 5 bases, and 11 bases stayed unmatched. The germline CDR1 and CDR2 sequences are SGHTA and FQGTGA. CDR3 amino acids: CASSQKTSPGTGELFF. In nucleotides, the CDR3 is TGTGCCAGCAGCCAAAAGACTAGCCCTGGGACCGGGGAGCTGTTTTTT. Using reference TRBV7-3 and TRBJ2-2 for the parts outside the CDR3, the full variable domain is GAGVSQTPSNKVTEKGKYVELRCDPISGHTALYWYRQSLGQGPEFLIYFQGTGAADDSGLPNDRFFAVRPEGSVSTLKIQRTERGDSAVYLCASSQKTSPGTGELFFGEGSRLTVL.

This chain connects TRBV7-8 to TRBJ1-2, with 7 bases aligning to TRBD1. The CDR3 has 15 residues. Trimming took 1 base from V and 8 from J; bases not matched to a gene: 10. Germline V gives CDR1 SGHVS, CDR2 FQNEAQ. CDR3 sequence: CASSLVGGEIEGYTF. CDR3 coding DNA: TGTGCCAGCAGCTTAGTAGGGGGCGAGATAGAAGGCTACACCTTC.